This section outlines one TCR beta chain sequence together with its context. Its target is not known. Germline CDR1 reads LNHDA; CDR2 reads SQIVND (reference sequence). V trimming: 3 bases; J trimming: 8 bases; junction bases outside the gene matches: 1. This CDR3 is built from 13 residues. The PCR made use of 60 Vbeta and 13 Jbeta primers. Generated by immunoSEQ multiplex PCR, the TCRdb table keeps only in-frame clones and is missing some. The data hold about 190,000 clones, with 65% to 85% observed a single time. These data are taken from a study of cytomegalovirus exposure and HLA in healthy donors. Broader study findings: There were some public TCRs occurring in many donors, but most TCR sequences were rare. Testing in vitro showed a few CMV-associated chains specific for CMV antigens. Earlier results showed most TCR beta V segments being productive about 87% or about 30% of the time.

The chain carries TRBV19 and TRBJ1-6; 7 bases fit TRBD1. The TCR comes from a woman in her late teens or twenties in good health and CMV-seronegative. Sequencing was done on a sample of PBMCs. Here the CDR3 DNA reads TGTGCCAGTAGTATTGACAGGGATTCACCCCTCCACTTT. This encodes CASSIDRDSPLHF.